This T cell receptor beta chain was obtained from a study of T cell responses to AZD1222 COVID-19 vaccine (dated by TCRdb to the early 2020s). About the investigation overall: TCR sequencing was performed for some 250 trial participants, of whom roughly 200 were given two doses of AZD1222 and about 25 were given two doses of MenACWY control vaccine. Enrollment into the trials was organized by age into subgroups of 18-55, 56-69 and 70-plus years, and those subgroups contained roughly 140, 27 and 60 TCR-sequenced participants, respectively. Overall results and qualifications from the work: Participants were mostly white British, with more females than males. The authors suggested clonal diversity may have been underestimated. After two AZD1222 doses, both the breadth and the depth of spike-specific TCRs were significantly higher than at day 0 and than in MenACWY recipients. The whole spike protein was spanned by vaccine-associated CD4 TCRs, and dominant responses were seen in regions 160-218 and 743-854. The 56-69-year group was small, and its depth increase did not reach significance, likely because of low power. Only five to seven AZD1222 recipients were SARS-CoV-2 seropositive at baseline, limiting conclusions about previously exposed vaccinees. Because no day 14 peak-response samples were available, the repertoires could be characterized only after the peak T cell response. Nearly half of unique spike-specific TCRs reportedly recognized epitopes outside regions mutated in the B.1.351 and B.1.1.7 variants.

The CDR3 regions of human TCRbeta chains were analyzed by immunosequencing. The study's processing was this. Repertoire TCRs were checked for matches against a reference library of SARS-CoV-2-specific TCRs that had been generated using the MIRA antigen-specificity platform. Breadth was defined as the fraction of unique TCRs that were SARS-CoV-2-associated, and depth was defined as the fraction of total T cells that were SARS-CoV-2-associated. Using the MIRA data, every spike-specific TCR was mapped to the spike region that the TCR reacted to and assigned to either a CD4 or a CD8 class. Log10-transformed breadth and depth values were compared by one-way ANOVA with Sidak's multiple comparisons tests. The source is immuneACCESS, and TCRdb retained only in-frame sequences with V and J called. Part of the clones is not carried over; for the studies checked, unresolved V genes explain less than half of this, and the remainder is unexplained. V, J and clone size were drawn from that table, and D and trimming were deduced from the DNA. A total of 100,000 to 120,000 clones appear in this sample, approximately 89% of them only once. 3% to 3.5% of the sample lies in the top ten.

Explained via the paper, the time point label denotes: baseline before first vaccination. The sample's treatment or condition label, in plain terms: meningococcal conjugate vaccine given as trial control. The vaccinee samples were drawn from two UK trials, COV001 and COV002, one of which was a single-blind randomized controlled phase 2/3 trial testing AZD1222 (ChAdOx1 nCoV-19) in healthy adults. For TCRbeta chain sequencing, PBMC samples were collected from trial participants at day 0 and at day 28 after the second dose. There are a few counts of this clone. Its antigen is still unknown. No qualities accompany the bases; no much larger clone lies one base away. V is cut back by 4 bases and J by 6 bases, with 7 bases in the junction unmatched. The CDR3, from cysteine to phenylalanine, totals 15 residues. The sequence is cut down to CDR3 DNA, 45 bases in frame from base 1. Sequences SGHRS (CDR1) and YFSETQ (CDR2) are obtained from the germline V gene.

This receptor chain uses TRBV5-1 and TRBJ2-2, and TRBD1 aligns with 9 junction nucleotides. The sample in question was peripheral blood, obtained on day 0 of MenACWY control vaccination. The clonotype originates from an adult in good health. The DNA sequence reads TGCGCCAGCAGCCACCCGGACAGGGGAGCCGGGGAGCTGTTTTTT. The translation is CASSHPDRGAGELFF.